The 7 T cell receptor beta chains in this list originate from one sample, sequenced in a study of T cells in Graves' hyperthyroidism and ophthalmopathy. TCR beta CDR3 regions were amplified from RNA transcripts. A first-round RT-PCR of the TCR CDR3 used the HTBI primer set. TCRdb recomputed calls from the multiplex PCR reads with MiXCR, one row per CDR3 protein. The data contain some 620,000 distinct CDR3 sequences, roughly 17% of them singletons. The sequencing sample was made of blood. All receptors come from a woman aged 25 to 39 with Graves' hyperthyroidism.

The V call is TRBV3-1, the J call TRBJ1-2; D perhaps matches TRBD1 (5 bases). There are 14 residues in the CDR3. Trimming pared 4 bases from V and 3 bases from J, leaving 12 bases between. Germline CDR1 reads LGHDT; CDR2 reads YNNKEL (reference sequence). CDR3 coding DNA: TGTGCCAGCAGCCGCAGGGACGTAGACTATGGCTACACCTTC. This codes for CASSRRDVDYGYTF.

At least ten counts were recorded for this clonotype. The chain couples TRBV18 to TRBJ2-3; D possibly corresponds to TRBD2 (5 bases). CDR1 KGHSH and CDR2 LQKENI come from the germline V gene. CDR3 length: 16 residues. Trimming took 0 bases from V and 1 from J, leaving 11 bases between them. CDR3 in amino acids: CASSPPTGLGTDTQYF. DNA of the CDR3: TGTGCCAGCTCACCACCGACGGGGTTGGGCACAGATACGCAGTATTTT.

This clonotype was found many times. The rearrangement links TRBV7-3 to TRBJ2-3; no definite D call. The CDR3 sequence is 16 residues long. Germline lookup yields CDR1 SGHTA and CDR2 FQGTGA. The ends were cut back, 5 bases at V and 1 base at J, with 16 bases in the middle. CDR3 sequence (DNA): TGTGCCAGCAGCCCGGGTTCGGCTTTGGGCACAGATACGCAGTATTTT. This codes for CASSPGSALGTDTQYF.

This clonotype was observed a few times. A much larger clone sits a single nucleotide away, making a read error possible. The genes are TRBV11-2 and TRBJ2-4; 7 bases align to TRBD1. The CDR3 is 17 amino acids. Germline V gene sequence: CDR1 SGHAT, CDR2 FQNNGV. Trimming removed 8 bases from V and 4 bases from J; junction bases left unmatched: 17. In DNA, the CDR3 is TGTGCCAGCGGCCTTCAAATCTCGACAGGGTTAAAAAACATTCAGTACTTC. Translation gives CASGLQISTGLKNIQYF.

The chain combines TRBV12-5 with TRBJ2-6, with D perhaps TRBD2 (6 bases). The CDR3 is 14 residues long. The germline V and J ends were trimmed by 5 bases and 4 bases, with 9 bases remaining between them. CDR1 and CDR2 from the germline V gene are LGHNT and FRNRAP. CDR3 sequence reads: CASGPGRGANVLTF. The CDR3 nucleotides are TGTGCTAGTGGTCCGGGGAGGGGGGCCAACGTCCTGACTTTC.

This clonotype was counted between two and nine times. V and J are TRBV6-1 and TRBJ1-2; 9 bases are a match to TRBD1. This CDR3 region has 14 residues. The germline CDR1 and CDR2 sequences are MNHNS and SASEGT. Trimming took 6 bases from V and 5 from J; bases not matched to a gene: 7. DNA of the CDR3: TGTGCCAGCAGCAGGACAGGGGAGTCTTATGGCTACACCTTC. Its translation: CASSRTGESYGYTF.

In its sample, this clonotype was seen many times. The chain carries TRBV5-1 and TRBJ1-1; D is unresolved. V lost 2 bases and J lost 2, with 13 bases in between. The CDR3 runs 15 residues. Germline lookup yields CDR1 SGHRS and CDR2 YFSETQ. The CDR3 bases are TGCGCCAGCAGCTTCACCTCGGGCCTAAACACTGAAGCTTTCTTT. The encoded protein is CASSFTSGLNTEAFF. Variable domain in full (rest from reference TRBV5-1 and TRBJ1-1): KAGVTQTPRYLIKTRGQQVTLSCSPISGHRSVSWYQQTPGQGLQFLFEYFSETQRNKGNFPGRFSGRQFSNSRSEMNVSTLELGDSALYLCASSFTSGLNTEAFFGQGTRLTVV.